Sequencing of this T cell receptor beta chain was carried out in a study of T cell changes during pregnancy in multiple sclerosis (dated by TCRdb to between 2018 and 2020). General notes on the study: Changes in the T cell repertoire over the course of pregnancy were examined in this study in women with multiple sclerosis.

V is reduced by 0 bases and J by 2 bases, leaving a spacing of 6 bases between them. The germline V gene specifies MGHRA as CDR1 and YSYEKL as CDR2. Taken from cysteine to phenylalanine, the CDR3 has 14 residues. Only the CDR3 DNA is retained, 42 bases long and in frame from the first base. Of note for this clone: The target of this receptor is not known. No quality values exist for individual bases; no much larger clone is one base distant.

Receptors were amplified or captured by the immunoSEQ multiplex PCR assay. The table was pulled from immuneACCESS by TCRdb, which kept in-frame rearrangements only. Such tables lose some clones; where checked, under half of the loss comes from unresolved V genes, and the rest has no known cause. For this sample the table gives some 30,000 clones, of which about 89% were detected only once. 6.9% of the sample is taken by the ten largest. The sequence is built from TRBV4-1 and TRBJ2-3; a confident D gene designation cannot be given. The sample in question was CD8+ T cells from peripheral blood mononuclear cells, obtained in the second trimester of pregnancy. The TCR comes from a female donor with multiple sclerosis, enrolled in a pregnancy study. The CDR3 reads as follows: CASSQELNTDTQYF. The base sequence is TGCGCCAGCAGCCAAGAACTAAACACAGATACGCAGTATTTT.